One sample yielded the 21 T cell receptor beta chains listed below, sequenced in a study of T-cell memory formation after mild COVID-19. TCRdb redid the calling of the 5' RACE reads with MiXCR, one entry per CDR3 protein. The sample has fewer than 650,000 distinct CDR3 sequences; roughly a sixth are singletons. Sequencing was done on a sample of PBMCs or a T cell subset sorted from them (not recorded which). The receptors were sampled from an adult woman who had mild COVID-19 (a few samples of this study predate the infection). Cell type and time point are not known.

The CDR3: CATSTAGPSSYNEQFF. In nucleotides, the CDR3 is TGTGCCACCTCCACTGCAGGCCCTAGCTCCTACAATGAGCAGTTCTTC. The V gene is TRBV24-1, the J gene TRBJ2-1; no firm D call. V was shortened by 9 bases and J by 0 bases, with 17 bases between the two germline ends. This CDR3 is 16 amino acids long. Germline V gene lookup returns CDR1 KGHDR and CDR2 SFDVKD.

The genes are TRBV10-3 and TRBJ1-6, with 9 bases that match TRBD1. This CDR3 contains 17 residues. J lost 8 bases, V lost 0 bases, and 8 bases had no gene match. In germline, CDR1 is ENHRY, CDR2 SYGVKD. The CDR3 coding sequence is TGTGCCATCAGTGAGTCGAGGGACAGGGAGCGTTATTCACCCCTCCACTTT. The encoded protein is CAISESRDRERYSPLHF.

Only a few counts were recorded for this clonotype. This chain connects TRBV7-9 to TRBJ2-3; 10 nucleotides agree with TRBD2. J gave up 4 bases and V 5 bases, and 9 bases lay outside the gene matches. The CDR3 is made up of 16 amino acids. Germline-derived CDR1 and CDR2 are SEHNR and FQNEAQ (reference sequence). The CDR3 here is CASSLLAGGLPDTQYF. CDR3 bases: TGTGCCAGCAGCCTCTTAGCGGGAGGACTCCCAGATACGCAGTATTTT. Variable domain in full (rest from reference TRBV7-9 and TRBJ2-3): DTGVSQNPRHKITKRGQNVTFRCDPISEHNRLYWYRQTLGQGPEFLTYFQNEAQLEKSRLLSDRFSAERPKGSFSTLEIQRTEQGDSAMYLCASSLLAGGLPDTQYFGPGTRLTVL.

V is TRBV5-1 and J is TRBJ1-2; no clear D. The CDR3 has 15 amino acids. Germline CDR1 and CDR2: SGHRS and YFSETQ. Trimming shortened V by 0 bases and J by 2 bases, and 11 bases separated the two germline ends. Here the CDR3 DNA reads TGCGCCAGCAGCTTGGAGTCAGGATACAACTATGGCTACACCTTC. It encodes CASSLESGYNYGYTF.

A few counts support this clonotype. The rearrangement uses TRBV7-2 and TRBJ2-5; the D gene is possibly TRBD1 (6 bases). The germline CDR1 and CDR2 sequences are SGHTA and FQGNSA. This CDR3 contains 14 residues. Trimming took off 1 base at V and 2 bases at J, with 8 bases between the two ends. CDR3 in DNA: TGTGCCAGCAGCTTAGGGGGGACACAAGAGACCCAGTACTTC. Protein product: CASSLGGTQETQYF.

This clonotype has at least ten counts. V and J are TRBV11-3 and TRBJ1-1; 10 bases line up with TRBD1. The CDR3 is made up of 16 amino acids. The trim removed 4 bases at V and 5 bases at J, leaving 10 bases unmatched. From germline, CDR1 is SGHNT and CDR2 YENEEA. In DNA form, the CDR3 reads TGTGCCAGCAGCTCCGCCCGACAGGGGGCCGGGACTGAAGCTTTCTTT. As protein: CASSSARQGAGTEAFF.

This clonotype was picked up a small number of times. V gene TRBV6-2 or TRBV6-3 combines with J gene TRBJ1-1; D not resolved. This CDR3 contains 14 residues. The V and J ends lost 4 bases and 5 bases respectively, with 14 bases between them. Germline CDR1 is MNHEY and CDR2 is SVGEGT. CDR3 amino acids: CASSFPTPGTEAFF. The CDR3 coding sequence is TGTGCCAGCAGTTTTCCCACCCCCGGGACTGAAGCTTTCTTT.

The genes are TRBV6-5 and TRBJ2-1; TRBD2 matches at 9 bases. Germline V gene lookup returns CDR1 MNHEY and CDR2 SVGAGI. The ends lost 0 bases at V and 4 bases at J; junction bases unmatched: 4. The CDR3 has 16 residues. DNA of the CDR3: TGTGCCAGCAGTTACTCGACTAGCGGACAATACAATGAGCAGTTCTTC. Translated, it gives CASSYSTSGQYNEQFF.

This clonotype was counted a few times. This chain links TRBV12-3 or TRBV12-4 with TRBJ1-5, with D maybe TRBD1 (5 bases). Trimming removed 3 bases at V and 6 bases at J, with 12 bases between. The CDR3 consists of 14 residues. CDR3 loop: CASSLRGASQPQHF. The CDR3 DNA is TGTGCCAGCAGTTTGAGGGGCGCGAGTCAGCCCCAGCATTTT.

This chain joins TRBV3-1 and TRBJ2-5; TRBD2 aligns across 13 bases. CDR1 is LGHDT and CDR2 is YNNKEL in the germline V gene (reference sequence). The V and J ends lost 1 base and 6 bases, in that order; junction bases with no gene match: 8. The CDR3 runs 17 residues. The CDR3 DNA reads TGTGCCAGCAGCCAAGGCGAAGTACTAGCGGGGGGGAAGACCCAGTACTTC. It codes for CASSQGEVLAGGKTQYF.

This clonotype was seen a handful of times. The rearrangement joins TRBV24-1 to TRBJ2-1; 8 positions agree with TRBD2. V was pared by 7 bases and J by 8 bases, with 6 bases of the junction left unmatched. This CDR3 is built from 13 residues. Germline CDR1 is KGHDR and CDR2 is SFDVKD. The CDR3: CATRAGVADEQFF. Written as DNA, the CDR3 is TGTGCCACCAGAGCGGGAGTCGCCGATGAGCAGTTCTTC.

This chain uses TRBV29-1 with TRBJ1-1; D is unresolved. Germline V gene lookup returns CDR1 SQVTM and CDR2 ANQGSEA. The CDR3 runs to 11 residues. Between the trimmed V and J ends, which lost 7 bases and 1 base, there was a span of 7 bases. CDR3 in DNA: TGCAGCGGCAGGTCGAACACTGAAGCTTTCTTT. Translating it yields CSGRSNTEAFF.

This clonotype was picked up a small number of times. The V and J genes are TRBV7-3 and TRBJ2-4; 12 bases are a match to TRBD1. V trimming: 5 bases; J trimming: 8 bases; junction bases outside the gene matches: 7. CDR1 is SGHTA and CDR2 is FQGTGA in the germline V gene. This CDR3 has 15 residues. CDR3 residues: CASSLGTGGAYIQYF. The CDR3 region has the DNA TGTGCCAGCAGCCTGGGGACAGGGGGCGCGTACATTCAGTACTTC.

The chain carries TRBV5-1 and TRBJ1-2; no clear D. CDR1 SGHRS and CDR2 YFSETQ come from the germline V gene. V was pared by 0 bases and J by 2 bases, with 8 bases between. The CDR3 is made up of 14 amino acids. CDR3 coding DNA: TGCGCCAGCAGCTTGGCGCAATCCAACTATGGCTACACCTTC. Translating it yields CASSLAQSNYGYTF.

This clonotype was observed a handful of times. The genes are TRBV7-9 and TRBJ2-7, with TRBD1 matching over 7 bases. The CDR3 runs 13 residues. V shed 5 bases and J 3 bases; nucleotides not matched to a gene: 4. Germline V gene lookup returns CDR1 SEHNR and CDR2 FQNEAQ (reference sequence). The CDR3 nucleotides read TGTGCCAGCAGCCAGGGACAGCTCTACGAGCAGTACTTC. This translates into CASSQGQLYEQYF.

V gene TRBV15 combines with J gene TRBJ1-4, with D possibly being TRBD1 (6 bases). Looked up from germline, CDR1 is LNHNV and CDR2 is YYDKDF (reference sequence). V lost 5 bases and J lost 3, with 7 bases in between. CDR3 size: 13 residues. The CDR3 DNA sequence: TGTGCCACCAGCTGGGGGCCTAATGAAAAACTGTTTTTT. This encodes CATSWGPNEKLFF.

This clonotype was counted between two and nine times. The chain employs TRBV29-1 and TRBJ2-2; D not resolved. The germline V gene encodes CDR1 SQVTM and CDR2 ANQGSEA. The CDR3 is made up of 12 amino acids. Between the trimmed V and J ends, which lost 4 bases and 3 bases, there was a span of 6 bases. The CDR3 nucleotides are TGCAGCGTTGCTAGGTACACCGGGGAGCTGTTTTTT. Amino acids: CSVARYTGELFF.

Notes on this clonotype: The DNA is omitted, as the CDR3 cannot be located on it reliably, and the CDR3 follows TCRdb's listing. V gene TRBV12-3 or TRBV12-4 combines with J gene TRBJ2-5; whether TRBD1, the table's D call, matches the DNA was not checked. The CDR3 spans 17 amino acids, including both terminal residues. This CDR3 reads CASRLLSWGGKEETQYF.

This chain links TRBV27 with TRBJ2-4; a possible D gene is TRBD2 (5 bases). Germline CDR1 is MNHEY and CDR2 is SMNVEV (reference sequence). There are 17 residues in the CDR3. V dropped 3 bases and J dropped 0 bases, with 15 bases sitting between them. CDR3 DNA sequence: TGTGCCAGCAGTTTCTGGGGAGACGAATTAGCCAAAAACATTCAGTACTTC. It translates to CASSFWGDELAKNIQYF.

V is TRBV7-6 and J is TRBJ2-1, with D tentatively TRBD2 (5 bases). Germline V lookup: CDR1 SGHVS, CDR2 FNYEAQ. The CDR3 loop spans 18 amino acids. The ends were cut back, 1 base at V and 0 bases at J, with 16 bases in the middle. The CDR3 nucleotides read TGTGCCAGCAGCTTAGGCGCCCCGGCGGGTGTCTCCTACAATGAGCAGTTCTTC. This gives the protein CASSLGAPAGVSYNEQFF.

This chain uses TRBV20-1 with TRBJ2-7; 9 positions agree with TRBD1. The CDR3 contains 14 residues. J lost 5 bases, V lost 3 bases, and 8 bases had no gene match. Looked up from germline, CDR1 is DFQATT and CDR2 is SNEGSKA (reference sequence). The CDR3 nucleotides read TGCAGTGCTAGCCCGGGACAGGGTCCTCACGAGCAGTACTTC. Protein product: CSASPGQGPHEQYF.